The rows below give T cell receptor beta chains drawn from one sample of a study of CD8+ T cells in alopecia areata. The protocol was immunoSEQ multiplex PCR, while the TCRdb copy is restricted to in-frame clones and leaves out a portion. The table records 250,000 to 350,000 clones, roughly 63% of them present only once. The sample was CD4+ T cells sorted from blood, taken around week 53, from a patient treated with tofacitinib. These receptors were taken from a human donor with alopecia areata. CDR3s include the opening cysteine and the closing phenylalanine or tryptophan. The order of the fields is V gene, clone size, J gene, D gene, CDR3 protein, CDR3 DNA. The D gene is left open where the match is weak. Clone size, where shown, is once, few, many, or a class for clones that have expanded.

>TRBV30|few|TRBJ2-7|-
CAWSVEARSEQYF
TGTGCCTGGAGTGTAGAGGCTAGATCCGAGCAGTACTTC
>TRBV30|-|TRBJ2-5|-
CAWSVQGRETQYF
TGTGCCTGGAGTGTACAGGGAAGGGAGACCCAGTACTTC
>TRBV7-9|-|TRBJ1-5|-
CASSTIVQGYDQPQHF
TGTGCCAGCAGTACTATCGTACAGGGCTACGATCAGCCCCAGCATTTT
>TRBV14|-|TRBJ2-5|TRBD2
CASSRRLAGQETQYF
TGTGCCAGCAGCCGCCGACTAGCGGGACAAGAGACCCAGTACTTC
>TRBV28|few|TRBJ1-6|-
CASSAGPLSSPLHF
TGTGCCAGCAGTGCTGGACCGCTCTCTTCACCCCTCCACTTT
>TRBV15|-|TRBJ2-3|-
CATSRDRGADTQYF
TGTGCCACCAGCAGAGACAGGGGTGCAGATACGCAGTATTTT
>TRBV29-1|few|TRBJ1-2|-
CSVDNGGRGYTF
TGCAGCGTTGATAACGGGGGGCGAGGCTACACCTTC
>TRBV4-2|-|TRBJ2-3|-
CASSQGRSSGGDTQYF
TGTGCCAGCAGCCAAGGGAGATCCAGCGGAGGGGATACGCAGTATTTT
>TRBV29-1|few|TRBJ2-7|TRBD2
CSVLTSGGSYEQYF
TGCAGCGTTTTGACTAGCGGGGGATCGTACGAGCAGTACTTC
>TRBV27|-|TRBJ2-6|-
CASSSLGRLSGANVLTF
TGTGCCAGCAGTTCCCTCGGACGGCTCTCTGGGGCCAACGTCCTGACTTTC
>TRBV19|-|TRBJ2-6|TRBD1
CASRLQGVDSGANVLTF
TGTGCCAGTAGATTGCAGGGGGTCGACTCTGGGGCCAACGTCCTGACTTTC
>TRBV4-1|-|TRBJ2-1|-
CASSQEALGENEQFF
TGCGCCAGCAGCCAAGAAGCCCTCGGGGAGAATGAGCAGTTCTTC
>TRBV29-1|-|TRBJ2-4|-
CSVVRGNIQYF
TGCAGCGTAGTAAGGGGAAACATTCAGTACTTC
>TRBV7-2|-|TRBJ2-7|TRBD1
CASSSGQVSYEQYF
TGTGCCAGCAGCTCGGGACAGGTTAGCTACGAGCAGTACTTC
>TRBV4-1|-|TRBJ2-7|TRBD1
CASAHRGKGYEQYF
TGCGCCAGCGCACACAGGGGGAAAGGCTACGAGCAGTACTTC
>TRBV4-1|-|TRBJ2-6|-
CASSQELGGANVLTF
TGCGCCAGCAGCCAAGAGTTGGGGGGGGCCAACGTCCTGACTTTC
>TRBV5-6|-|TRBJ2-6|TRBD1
CASSLDRGPGANVLTF
TGTGCCAGCAGCTTAGATAGGGGGCCTGGGGCCAACGTCCTGACTTTC
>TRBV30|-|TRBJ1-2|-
CAWSVDSYGYTF
TGTGCCTGGAGTGTTGACAGCTATGGCTACACCTTC
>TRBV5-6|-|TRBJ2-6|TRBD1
CASSSPTGLGANVLTF
TGTGCCAGCAGCTCCCCGACAGGGTTGGGGGCCAACGTCCTGACTTTC
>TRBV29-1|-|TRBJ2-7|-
CSAGQNYEQYF
TGCAGCGCTGGACAGAACTACGAGCAGTACTTC
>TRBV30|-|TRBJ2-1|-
CAWSPRGSEQFF
TGTGCCTGGAGCCCCAGAGGGAGTGAGCAGTTCTTC
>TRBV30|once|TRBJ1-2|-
CAWTYRGRSNYGYTF
TGTGCCTGGACCTACCGGGGGCGATCTAACTATGGCTACACCTTC
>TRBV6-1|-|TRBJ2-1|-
CATRRVGMNEQFF
TGTGCCACCCGCCGGGTGGGGATGAATGAGCAGTTCTTC
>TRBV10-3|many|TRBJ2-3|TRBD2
CAIRPGLGSDTQYF
TGTGCCATCAGGCCGGGACTAGGGTCAGATACGCAGTATTTT
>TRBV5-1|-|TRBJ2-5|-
CASSLVGNQETQYF
TGCGCCAGCAGCTTGGTGGGAAACCAAGAGACCCAGTACTTC
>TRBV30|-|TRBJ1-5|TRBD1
CAWSAGQGTGQPQHF
TGTGCCTGGAGTGCGGGACAGGGCACGGGCCAGCCCCAGCATTTT
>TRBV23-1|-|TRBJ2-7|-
CASSQSPGHTYEQYF
TGCGCCAGCAGTCAATCTCCGGGACACACCTACGAGCAGTACTTC
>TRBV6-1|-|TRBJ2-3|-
CASRESGQGTDTQYF
TGTGCCAGCAGGGAATCCGGGCAAGGGACAGATACGCAGTATTTT